The following is a TCR beta chain sequence with its context. The data originate from a study of cytomegalovirus exposure and HLA in healthy donors. The PCR contained 60 Vbeta and 13 Jbeta primers. Sequencing used immunoSEQ multiplex PCR; TCRdb keeps in-frame clones, though not all of them. The table lists some 65,000 clones, 62% of them singletons, with 2.8% in the top ten. The CDR3 consists of 13 residues. V gave up 0 bases and J gave up 6 bases; unmatched junction bases: 2. The germline V gene encodes CDR1 MGHRA and CDR2 YSYEKL. The source material was PBMCs. The TCR originated in a man aged 25 to 40 in good health and CMV-seronegative. V gene TRBV4-1 combines with J gene TRBJ2-7; 7 positions match TRBD1. CDR3 in amino acids: CASSQEYRGEQYF. CDR3 sequence (DNA): TGCGCCAGCAGCCAAGAGTACAGGGGCGAGCAGTACTTC.